This T cell receptor (beta chain) is from a study of blood T cell repertoires in COVID-19. Across the whole study: The origin of the acute and convalescent COVID-19 samples was the United States, Italy and Spain. Nucleic acid was either cDNA or gDNA, and it came from T cells, B-cell-depleted T cells, or PBMCs.

Authors' processing steps: Nucleated cell number was recorded as an estimate derived from reference gene primer amplification. The repertoire was sequenced with immunoSEQ multiplex PCR; TCRdb's copy has only in-frame clones and lacks some. From that table come the V and J calls and clone size; the DNA was used to work out D and trimming. The profile shows over 200,000 clones, around 86% of them singletons. The sample taken for sequencing was peripheral blood. This clonotype originated in a human donor in a cohort sampled during active COVID-19.

Written as DNA, the CDR3 is TGTGCCAGCAGTTTAAGGGACAGGGTAGCGACAGATACGCAGTATTTT. This sequence encodes CASSLRDRVATDTQYF. The chain links TRBV6-2 or TRBV6-3 to TRBJ2-3; TRBD1 matches 9 bases. The CDR3 extends over 16 amino acids. Germline lookup yields CDR1 MNHEY and CDR2 SVGEGT. V shed 4 bases and J 3 bases; nucleotides not matched to a gene: 8.